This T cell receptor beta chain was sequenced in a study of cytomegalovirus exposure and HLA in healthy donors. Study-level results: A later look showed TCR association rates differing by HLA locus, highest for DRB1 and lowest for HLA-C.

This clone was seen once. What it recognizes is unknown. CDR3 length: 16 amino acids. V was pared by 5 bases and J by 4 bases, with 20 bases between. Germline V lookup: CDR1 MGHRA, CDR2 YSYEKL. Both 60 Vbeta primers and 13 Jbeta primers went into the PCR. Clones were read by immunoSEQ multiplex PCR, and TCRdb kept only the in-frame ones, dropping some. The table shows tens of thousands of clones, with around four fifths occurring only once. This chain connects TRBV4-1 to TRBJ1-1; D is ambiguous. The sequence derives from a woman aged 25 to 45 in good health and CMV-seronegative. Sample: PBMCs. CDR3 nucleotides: TGCGCCAGCAGCACAAGATCGTCTCAGGTATTCACTGAAGCTTTCTTT. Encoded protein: CASSTRSSQVFTEAFF.